This T cell receptor beta chain was found in a study of shared clonotypes between healthy human individuals. Points from the study as a whole: What limited the represented genetic and exposure-history diversity was the small number of donors.

Authors' analysis steps: Filtering differed since immunoSEQ provided only junctions, with no quality scores. The method was immunoSEQ multiplex PCR; TCRdb's version includes in-frame clones alone and lacks a portion of them. The DNA was the basis for D and trimming; V, J and clone size are from that table. The sample consists of fewer than 600,000 clones, roughly 80% of them appearing once. A word on this clone: Its antigen is unknown.

Sequenced sample: PBMCs. This TCR was sampled from a middle-aged woman in good health. Some clones in this sample may be carry-over from other donors' samples.

CDR3 in DNA: TGTGCCAGCAGCTTCTACTGGGGGACAGGGACCGCCGGGGAGCTGTTTTTT. It yields the protein CASSFYWGTGTAGELFF. The chain combines TRBV11-2 with TRBJ2-2; 9 nucleotides agree with TRBD1. V was clipped by 3 bases and J by 6 bases; unmatched bases: 11. From germline, CDR1 is SGHAT and CDR2 FQNNGV. The CDR3 covers 17 residues. Based on the CDR3 plus reference TRBV11-2 and TRBJ2-2, the full variable domain is EAGVAQSPRYKIIEKRQSVAFWCNPISGHATLYWYQQILGQGPKLLIQFQNNGVVDDSQLPKDRFSAERLKGVDSTLKIQPAKLEDSAVYLCASSFYWGTGTAGELFFGEGSRLTVL.